This record covers a single T cell receptor beta chain. The entry originates in a study of blood T cell repertoires in COVID-19. The overall study: T cells, B-cell-depleted T cells, or PBMCs provided the cDNA or gDNA that served as material.

Per the original methods: Counts of nucleated cells, estimated from reference gene primer amplification, were obtained. Assay used: immunoSEQ multiplex PCR; TCRdb lists only in-frame clones, some missing. For V, J and clone size, that table is used; D and trimming come from the DNA. Of about 220,000 clones listed, around 84% are singletons. This CDR3 spans 14 amino acids. The germline V gene has CDR1 SGHRS and CDR2 YFSETQ. The trim removed 0 bases at V and 1 base at J, leaving 0 bases unmatched. Sequencing was done on a sample of peripheral blood. This clonotype was sampled from a man aged 50 to 60 who had recovered from COVID-19. The V gene is TRBV5-1, the J gene TRBJ1-1; 7 nucleotides agree with TRBD1. This CDR3 reads CASSLDRGNTEAFF. The CDR3 DNA reads as TGCGCCAGCAGCTTGGACAGGGGGAACACTGAAGCTTTCTTT.